This TCR beta chain was identified in a study of T cells in Graves' hyperthyroidism and ophthalmopathy. Study at large: Blood from the periphery was taken at initial diagnosis, before any treatment.

This clonotype was observed a few times. The antigen is undetermined. Possible read error: a much larger clone is one base away. The diagnostic basis comprised clinical symptoms, serum thyroxine and TRAb, thyroid ultrasound and orbital computed tomography. PBMCs were collected from a 10 ml volume of fresh peripheral blood. Germline V lookup: CDR1 GTSNPN, CDR2 SVGIG (reference sequence). CDR3 length equals 16 residues. Study results and limitations: Most clonotypes expanded in thyroid above 0.001 were likewise present in blood.

It was RNA transcripts that yielded the amplified TCR beta CDR3 regions. Initially, a first-round RT-PCR of the TCR CDR3 employed the HTBI primer set. TCRdb recomputed calls from the multiplex PCR reads with MiXCR, one row per CDR3 protein. The profile covers hundreds of thousands of distinct CDR3 sequences, with about 20% appearing a single time and under 65% taken by the ten largest. The sample comprised blood. V usage is TRBV30 and J usage is TRBJ2-1; TRBD2 matches 9 bases. The receptor was derived from a man aged 25-45 years with Graves' ophthalmopathy. CDR3 loop: CAWSASGRPPYSEQFF. CDR3 in DNA: TGTGCCTGGAGTGCCAGCGGGAGGCCGCCCTACAGTGAGCAGTTCTTC.